What follows are 13 T cell receptor beta chains derived from one specimen sequenced in a study of blood T cell repertoires in COVID-19. The method was immunoSEQ multiplex PCR; TCRdb's version includes in-frame clones alone and lacks a portion of them. The sample records approximately 120,000 clones, 85% to 90% being singletons. The specimen sequenced was peripheral blood. All receptors come from a woman of 80 years or more with acute or convalescent COVID-19.

The chain couples TRBV2 to TRBJ1-2; D gene uncertain. Germline V gene data show CDR1 as SNHLY and CDR2 as FYNNEI. The CDR3 is 14 residues long. V gave up 2 bases and J gave up 2 bases, with 9 bases separating them. CDR3 nucleotides: TGTGCCAGCAGTGAACCGGGTGGAAACTATGGCTACACCTTC. Its protein is CASSEPGGNYGYTF. The full variable domain, rest sourced from reference TRBV2 and TRBJ1-2, is EPEVTQTPSHQVTQMGQEVILRCVPISNHLYFYWYRQILGQKVEFLVSFYNNEISEKSEIFDDQFSVERPDGSNFTLKIRSTKLEDSAMYFCASSEPGGNYGYTFGSGTRLTVV.

In this sample, this clone turned up a few times. This chain links TRBV7-6 with TRBJ2-1; D possibly corresponds to TRBD2 (6 bases). CDR1 SGHVS and CDR2 FNYEAQ come from the germline V gene. V dropped 2 bases and J dropped 6 bases, with 14 bases sitting between them. The CDR3 has 15 residues. The CDR3 bases are TGTGCCAGCAGCTTAAGTCGGGGGTCAGGCAATGAGCAGTTCTTC. Its protein is CASSLSRGSGNEQFF.

The chain is built from TRBV5-4 and TRBJ1-3; 8 bases align to TRBD1. The CDR3 extends over 15 amino acids. V trimming: 2 bases; J trimming: 2 bases; junction bases outside the gene matches: 3. In germline, CDR1 is SGHNT, CDR2 YYREEE (reference sequence). CDR3 bases: TGTGCCAGCAGCTTCCAGGGGGCGGCTGGAAACACCATATATTTT. It yields the protein CASSFQGAAGNTIYF. Based on the CDR3 plus reference TRBV5-4 and TRBJ1-3, the full variable domain is ETGVTQSPTHLIKTRGQQVTLRCSSQSGHNTVSWYQQALGQGPQFIFQYYREEENGRGNFPPRFSGLQFPNYSSELNVNALELDDSALYLCASSFQGAAGNTIYFGEGSWLTVV.

The genes are TRBV9 and TRBJ2-3; 8 nucleotides agree with TRBD1. The CDR3 is made up of 14 amino acids. Germline values: CDR1 SGDLS, CDR2 YYNGEE. Trimming at V came to 4 bases and at J to 2 bases, leaving 3 bases not matched to a gene. The CDR3 DNA is TGTGCCAGCAGCCGGACAGGGTTCACAGATACGCAGTATTTT. It translates to CASSRTGFTDTQYF.

The rearrangement uses TRBV6-5 and TRBJ2-3; the D is unclear. The V end was cut by 5 bases, the J end by 4 bases, with 10 bases between. Germline CDR1 MNHEY, CDR2 SVGAGI. This CDR3 contains 13 residues. CDR3 in DNA: TGTGCCAGCAGTCCTGACCGGGCAGATACGCAGTATTTT. Translated, it gives CASSPDRADTQYF.

The rearrangement uses TRBV7-9 and TRBJ1-1; 9 bases fit TRBD1. Germline lookup yields CDR1 SEHNR and CDR2 FQNEAQ (reference sequence). The CDR3 is made up of 14 amino acids. Losses at the gene ends were 6 bases for V and 6 bases for J; bases not matched to a gene: 8. Here the CDR3 reads CASSLQGAFSEAFF. The CDR3 nucleotides are TGTGCCAGCAGTTTACAGGGGGCCTTCTCTGAAGCTTTCTTT. The full variable domain, completed using reference TRBV7-9 and TRBJ1-1, is DTGVSQNPRHKITKRGQNVTFRCDPISEHNRLYWYRQTLGQGPEFLTYFQNEAQLEKSRLLSDRFSAERPKGSFSTLEIQRTEQGDSAMYLCASSLQGAFSEAFFGQGTRLTVV.

In DNA, the CDR3 is TGTGCCAGCAGCGTAGATCAGGGGAGCACCGGGGAGCTGTTTTTT. The encoded protein is CASSVDQGSTGELFF. The rearrangement uses TRBV9 and TRBJ2-2, with TRBD1 as a possible D gene (6 bases). The V gene lost 0 bases and the J gene lost 4 bases, with 10 bases spanning the gap. Germline values: CDR1 SGDLS, CDR2 YYNGEE. The CDR3 loop spans 15 amino acids.

The chain is built from TRBV5-4 and TRBJ2-5, with a weak D call TRBD1 (5 bases). V dropped 4 bases and J dropped 3 bases, with 10 bases sitting between them. The CDR3 spans 13 residues. Per the germline V gene, CDR1 is SGHNT and CDR2 is YYREEE (reference sequence). CDR3 region: CASSRGFEETQYF. CDR3 nucleotide sequence: TGTGCCAGCAGCAGGGGATTCGAAGAGACCCAGTACTTC.

J is TRBJ2-7 and V is TRBV23-1; 7 positions agree with TRBD1. TRBV23-1 is reported as an ORF; its role is uncertain. With V trimmed by 0 bases and J by 4 bases, 9 bases remained unmatched. The length of the CDR3 is 16 residues. The CDR3 DNA is TGCGCCAGCAGTCAATCTCCCCAGGGGGTTTGTTACGAGCAGTACGTC. Amino acid sequence: CASSQSPQGVCYEQYV.

The V and J genes are TRBV7-9 and TRBJ2-1, with no clear D. CDR3 length: 14 amino acids. Between the trimmed V and J ends, which lost 5 bases and 8 bases, there was a span of 16 bases. The germline CDR1 and CDR2 sequences are SEHNR and FQNEAQ (reference sequence). As DNA, the CDR3 is TGTGCCAGCAGCAACCTACAGTTGTTGGATGAGCAGTTCTTC. Translation: CASSNLQLLDEQFF.

The CDR3 DNA sequence: TGTGCCAGCAGGCCTTCCCTATTAGCGGGGGGGAGTGAGACCCAGTACTTC. Translation: CASRPSLLAGGSETQYF. This chain uses TRBV2 with TRBJ2-5; 11 positions agree with TRBD2. CDR3 length: 17 amino acids. Looked up from germline, CDR1 is SNHLY and CDR2 is FYNNEI. Trimming removed 6 bases from V and 5 bases from J; junction bases left unmatched: 14.

The rearrangement joins TRBV19 to TRBJ1-1, with 8 bases that match TRBD1. With V trimmed by 6 bases and J by 1 base, 13 bases remained unmatched. The germline V gene encodes CDR1 LNHDA and CDR2 SQIVND (reference sequence). There are 17 residues in the CDR3. CDR3 in DNA: TGTGCCAGTAGACCTTTCGACAGGGGCGCCAAGAACACTGAAGCTTTCTTT. It codes for CASRPFDRGAKNTEAFF. Using reference TRBV19 and TRBJ1-1 for the parts outside the CDR3, the full variable domain is DGGITQSPKYLFRKEGQNVTLSCEQNLNHDAMYWYRQDPGQGLRLIYYSQIVNDFQKGDIAEGYSVSREKKESFPLTVTSAQKNPTAFYLCASRPFDRGAKNTEAFFGQGTRLTVV.

This chain connects TRBV5-1 to TRBJ2-5; D not certain. This CDR3 has 14 amino acids. Germline CDR1 SGHRS, CDR2 YFSETQ. The V end lost 7 bases, the J end lost 1 base, and 14 bases lay between the germline ends. The CDR3 here is CASATGNIQETQYF. DNA for the CDR3: TGCGCCAGCGCTACGGGTAATATCCAAGAGACCCAGTACTTC.